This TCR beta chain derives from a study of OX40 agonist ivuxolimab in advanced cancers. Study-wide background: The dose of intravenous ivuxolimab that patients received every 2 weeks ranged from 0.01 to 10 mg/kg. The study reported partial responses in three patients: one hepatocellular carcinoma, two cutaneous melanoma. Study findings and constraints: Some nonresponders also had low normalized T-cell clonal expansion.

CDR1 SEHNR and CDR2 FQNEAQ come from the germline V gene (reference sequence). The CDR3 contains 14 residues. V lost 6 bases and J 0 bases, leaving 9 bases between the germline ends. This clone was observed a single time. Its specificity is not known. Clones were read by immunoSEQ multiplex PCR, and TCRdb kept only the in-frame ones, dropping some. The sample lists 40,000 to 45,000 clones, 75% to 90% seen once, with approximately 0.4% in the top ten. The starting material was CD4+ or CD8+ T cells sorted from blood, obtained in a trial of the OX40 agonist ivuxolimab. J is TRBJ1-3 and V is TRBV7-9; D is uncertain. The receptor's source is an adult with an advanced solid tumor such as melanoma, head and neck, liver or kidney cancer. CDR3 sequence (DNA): TGTGCCAGCAGAACACAGAGCTCTGGAAACACCATATATTTT. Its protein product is CASRTQSSGNTIYF.